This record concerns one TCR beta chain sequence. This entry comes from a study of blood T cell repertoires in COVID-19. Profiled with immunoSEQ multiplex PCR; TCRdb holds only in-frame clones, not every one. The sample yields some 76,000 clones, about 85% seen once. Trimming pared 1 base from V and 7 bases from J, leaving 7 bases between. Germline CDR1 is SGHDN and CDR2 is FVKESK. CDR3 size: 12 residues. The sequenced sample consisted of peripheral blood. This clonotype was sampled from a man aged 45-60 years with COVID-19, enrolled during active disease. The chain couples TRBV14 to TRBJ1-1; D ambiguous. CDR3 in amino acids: CASSQGGLEAFF. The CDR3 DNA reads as TGTGCCAGCAGCCAAGGTGGGCTTGAAGCTTTCTTT. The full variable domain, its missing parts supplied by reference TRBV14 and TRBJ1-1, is EAGVTQFPSHSVIEKGQTVTLRCDPISGHDNLYWYRRVMGKEIKFLLHFVKESKQDESGMPNNRFLAERTGGTYSTLKVQPAELEDSGVYFCASSQGGLEAFFGQGTRLTVV.